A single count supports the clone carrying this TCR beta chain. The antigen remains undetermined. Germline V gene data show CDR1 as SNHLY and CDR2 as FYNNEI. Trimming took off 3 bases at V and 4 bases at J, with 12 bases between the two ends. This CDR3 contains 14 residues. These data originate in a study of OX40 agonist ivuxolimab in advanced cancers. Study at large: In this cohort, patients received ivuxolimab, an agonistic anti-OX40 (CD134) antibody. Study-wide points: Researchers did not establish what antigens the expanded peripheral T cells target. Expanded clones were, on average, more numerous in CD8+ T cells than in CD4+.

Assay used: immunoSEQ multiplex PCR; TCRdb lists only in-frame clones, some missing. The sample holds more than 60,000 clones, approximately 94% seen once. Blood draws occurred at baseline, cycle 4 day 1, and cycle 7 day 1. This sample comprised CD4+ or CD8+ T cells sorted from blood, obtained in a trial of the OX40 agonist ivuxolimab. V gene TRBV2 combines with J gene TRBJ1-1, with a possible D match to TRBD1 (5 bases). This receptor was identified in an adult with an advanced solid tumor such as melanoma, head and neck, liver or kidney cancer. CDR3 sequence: CASSEGGSSTEAFF. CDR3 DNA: TGTGCCAGCAGTGAGGGGGGTAGTAGCACTGAAGCTTTCTTT.